The present TCR beta chain was sequenced within a study of identical twins. The germline CDR1 and CDR2 sequences are SGHNT and YENEEA. This CDR3 comprises 14 residues. V lost 5 bases and J 2 bases, leaving 10 bases between the germline ends. MiXCR, run by TCRdb on the 5' RACE reads, gives a single entry per CDR3 protein. The sample records fewer than 20,000 distinct CDR3 sequences, 55% to 75% being singletons. Study-wide results and caveats: A lower insertion count was a feature of abundant cord blood beta clonotypes, with no such feature in memory repertoires.

To note about this clonotype: No antigen is known for it.

This sequence joins TRBV11-3 and TRBJ2-1; D unclear. The sequencing sample was made of memory (CD45RO+) T cells sorted from blood. The clonotype originates from a woman younger than 35 in good health. This table probably holds off-target reads from a library built for another chain. CDR3 nucleotide sequence: TGTGCCAGCAGCCTCAGATCGACCTACAATGAGCAGTTCTTC. Translating it yields CASSLRSTYNEQFF.